This T cell receptor beta chain stems from a study of shared clonotypes between healthy human individuals. Study-wide results and caveats: Estimated richness values were generally larger in naive subsets than in memory subsets.

Per germline, CDR1 MNHEY and CDR2 SVGAGI. The V gene end was trimmed by 5 bases and the J gene end by 3 bases; junction bases not matched to a gene: 3. The CDR3 has 13 amino acids. On this clone: Antigen unknown.

Sequencing was performed with immunoSEQ multiplex PCR; in TCRdb, only in-frame clones are kept and a portion is missing. The table lists around 720,000 clones, around three quarters of them singletons, with around 1.8% in the top ten. This chain uses TRBV6-5 with TRBJ1-1, with TRBD1 matching 7 bases. The TCR comes from a woman in her twenties or thirties in good health. The sample comprised memory CD4+ T cells sorted from blood. Subset meaning: CD45RA-negative fraction. CDR3 DNA sequence: TGTGCCAGCAGTCACAGGGGAGACACTGAAGCTTTCTTT. It yields the protein CASSHRGDTEAFF.